This paragraph covers one T cell receptor beta chain sequence. These data are taken from a study of blood T cell repertoires in COVID-19. Study-wide context: T cells, B-cell-depleted T cells, or PBMCs provided the cDNA or gDNA that served as material.

Individuals drawn from about two dozen US areas were about 18 to 89 years old. Participant-reported clinical history was the basis for cohort assignment. Germline V gives CDR1 MNHEY, CDR2 SVGAGI. The CDR3 contains 11 residues. V shed 8 bases and J shed 9 bases, with 13 bases lying between them. Source study methods: Amplifying reference gene primers gave estimates of nucleated cell counts. Method: immunoSEQ multiplex PCR; TCRdb's copy keeps in-frame clones and lacks some. The V and J calls and clone size are taken from that table; D and trimming were inferred from the DNA. The table records about 200,000 clones, roughly 86% of them present only once.

The TCR comes from a woman in her 30s with acute COVID-19. Specimen: PBMCs or T cells enriched from blood (not recorded which). The chain combines TRBV6-5 with TRBJ1-1; D is ambiguous. CDR3 in DNA: TGTGCCAGCCCTGGGCCTCCCCAAGCTTTCTTT. Protein sequence: CASPGPPQAFF.